This entry describes one T cell receptor beta chain. Antigen specificity is unknown. The data belong to a study of beta chain features in type 1 diabetes. As every portion of the isolated RNA was reverse transcribed, the sequencing read expressed TCRB transcripts. Profiling relied on immunoSEQ multiplex PCR, and the TCRdb table lists in-frame clones only, not all of them. The sample includes hundreds of thousands of clones, around 15% of them seen just once. General study points: Researchers report that Type 1 diabetes patients had moderately but significantly shorter TCRB CDR3s across all four CD4+ subsets. Since sequencing was performed on cDNA, cells with high TCR expression could be over-represented.

Sorting based on CD45RO/CCR7/CD25/CD127/CD95/CD27 separated CD4+ naive, central memory, regulatory and stem cell-like memory cells. V was pared by 1 base and J by 0 bases, with 4 bases of the junction left unmatched. The CDR3 sequence is 17 residues long. Looked up from germline, CDR1 is KGHSH and CDR2 is LQKENI. The genes are TRBV18 and TRBJ2-1, with 9 bases identical to TRBD2. The sequencing input was naive CD4+ T cells from blood. This sequence was found in a man in his thirties or forties with type 1 diabetes. As DNA, the CDR3 is TGTGCCAGCTCACCACGGCGGGAGGGTCTCTCCTACAATGAGCAGTTCTTC. Translating gives CASSPRREGLSYNEQFF.